The text below deals with one T cell receptor beta chain. A read error may be the cause here, since a much bigger clone is one base away. The data were taken from a study of kidney transplant recipient with SARS-CoV-2 infection. TCRdb re-analysed the reads in MiXCR, keeping a single row per CDR3 protein. The sample lists fewer than 250,000 distinct CDR3 sequences, under 35% occurring once. This CDR3 region has 16 residues. CDR1 and CDR2 (germline): MNHNS, SASEGT. Trimming cost V 4 bases and J 6 bases, with 19 bases left between them. The sequences come from a blood sample, collected at baseline and on day 111 from a kidney transplant recipient. This chain connects TRBV6-1 to TRBJ1-5; D perhaps matches TRBD1 (6 bases). This TCR was sampled from a young adult male patient who had COVID-19 and was a kidney transplant recipient. The T cells may come from the graft donor. The CDR3 region has the DNA TGTGCCAGCAGTGTTGAGGCCAGGGGCTTAGGTCAGCCCCAGCATTTT. It translates to CASSVEARGLGQPQHF.